This T cell receptor (beta chain) was captured by sequencing in a study of T cell clonality in common variable immunodeficiency. This CDR3 is 14 amino acids long. V was shortened by 6 bases and J by 5 bases, with 16 bases between the two germline ends. Per the germline V gene, CDR1 is MNHEY and CDR2 is SVGEGT. Study-level results: Common variable immunodeficiency TCR beta sequences reportedly had fewer deletions and N-nucleotide insertions. CVID subjects shared fewer TCRbeta clones than healthy controls did.

CVID meant reduced serum IgG, IgA and/or IgM plus specific antibody deficiency. Blood came from CVID subjects not ill and not taking immunomodulatory or immunosuppressive medication. Blood samples were heparinized, 5 to 8 ml per donor. Data came from immunoSEQ multiplex PCR; TCRdb stores just in-frame clones and leaves some out. The specimen has just over 25,000 clones, none found just once. This clone was counted many times. As yet, its antigen is unknown. The read finishes 3 residues shy of the CDR3 end, and the germline J gene is used to complete it. Sequenced: peripheral blood mononuclear cells. The sequence was collected from a human donor with common variable immunodeficiency. The chain employs TRBV6-2 or TRBV6-3 and TRBJ2-5; no definite D call. The CDR3 loop is CASRRRTVAETQYF. The sequenced CDR3 bases are TGTGCCAGCAGGAGGAGAACAGTGGCGGAGACC.